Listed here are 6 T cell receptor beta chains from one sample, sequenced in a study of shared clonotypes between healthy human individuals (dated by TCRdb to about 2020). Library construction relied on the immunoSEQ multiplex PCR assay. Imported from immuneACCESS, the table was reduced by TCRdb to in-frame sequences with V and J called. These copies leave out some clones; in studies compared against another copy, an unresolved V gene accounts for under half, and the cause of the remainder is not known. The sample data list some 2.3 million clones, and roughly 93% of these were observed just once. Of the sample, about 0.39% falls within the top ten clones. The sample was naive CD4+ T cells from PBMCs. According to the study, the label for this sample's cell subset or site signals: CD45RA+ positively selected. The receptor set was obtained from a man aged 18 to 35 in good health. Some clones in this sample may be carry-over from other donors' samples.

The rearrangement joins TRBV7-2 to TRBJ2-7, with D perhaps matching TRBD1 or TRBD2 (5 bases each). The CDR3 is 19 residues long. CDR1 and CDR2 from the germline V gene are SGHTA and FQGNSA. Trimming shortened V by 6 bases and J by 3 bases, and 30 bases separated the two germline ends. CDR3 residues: CASRGTGTRKTLWGYEQYF. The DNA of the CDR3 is TGTGCCAGCAGGGGGACCGGGACCAGGAAAACATTATGGGGCTACGAGCAGTACTTC.

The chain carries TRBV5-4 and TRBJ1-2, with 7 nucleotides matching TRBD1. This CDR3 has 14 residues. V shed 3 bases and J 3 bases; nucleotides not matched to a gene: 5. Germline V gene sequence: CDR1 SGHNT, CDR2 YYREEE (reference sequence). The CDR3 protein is CASSSAGQDYGYTF. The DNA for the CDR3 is TGTGCCAGCAGCTCAGCAGGACAGGACTATGGCTACACCTTC.

As DNA, the CDR3 is TGTGCCAGCAGTGAGAAGCGGGAGCCGGAGACCCAGTACTTC. Protein sequence: CASSEKREPETQYF. The rearrangement uses TRBV2 and TRBJ2-5; 8 bases line up with TRBD2. V gave up 3 bases and J gave up 5 bases; unmatched junction bases: 5. This CDR3 region has 14 residues. Germline assignment: CDR1 SNHLY and CDR2 FYNNEI.

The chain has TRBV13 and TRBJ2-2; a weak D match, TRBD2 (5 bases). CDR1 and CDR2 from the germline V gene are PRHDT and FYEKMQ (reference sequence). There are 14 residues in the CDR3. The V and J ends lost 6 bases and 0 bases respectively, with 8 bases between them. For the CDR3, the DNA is TGTGCCAGCAGTCGGGAACCGAACACCGGGGAGCTGTTTTTT. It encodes CASSREPNTGELFF.

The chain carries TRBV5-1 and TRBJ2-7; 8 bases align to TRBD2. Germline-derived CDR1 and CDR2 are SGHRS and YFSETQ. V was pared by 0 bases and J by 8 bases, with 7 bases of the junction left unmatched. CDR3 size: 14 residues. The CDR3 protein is CASSLAGRGSKQYF. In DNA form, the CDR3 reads TGCGCCAGCAGCTTGGCCGGGAGGGGCTCCAAGCAGTACTTC.

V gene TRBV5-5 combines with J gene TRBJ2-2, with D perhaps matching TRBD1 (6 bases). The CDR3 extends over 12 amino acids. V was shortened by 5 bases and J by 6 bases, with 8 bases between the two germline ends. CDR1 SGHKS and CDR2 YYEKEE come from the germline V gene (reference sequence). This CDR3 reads CASSTGSGELFF. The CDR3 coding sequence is TGTGCCAGCAGTACAGGGTCCGGGGAGCTGTTTTTT.